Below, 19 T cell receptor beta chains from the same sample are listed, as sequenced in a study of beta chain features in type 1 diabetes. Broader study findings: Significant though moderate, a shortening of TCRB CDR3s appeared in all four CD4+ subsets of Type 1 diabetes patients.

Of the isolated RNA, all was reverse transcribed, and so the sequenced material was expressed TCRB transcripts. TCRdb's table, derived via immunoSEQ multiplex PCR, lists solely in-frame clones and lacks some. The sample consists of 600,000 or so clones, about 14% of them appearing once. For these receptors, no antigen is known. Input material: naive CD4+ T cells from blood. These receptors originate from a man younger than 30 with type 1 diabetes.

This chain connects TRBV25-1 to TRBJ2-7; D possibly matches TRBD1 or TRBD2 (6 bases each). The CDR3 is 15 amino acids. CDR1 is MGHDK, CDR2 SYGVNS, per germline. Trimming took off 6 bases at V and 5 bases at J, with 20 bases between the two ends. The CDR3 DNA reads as TGTGCCAGCAGGGCCCTAGGGGGGAGAACCGACGAGCAGTACTTC. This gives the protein CASRALGGRTDEQYF.

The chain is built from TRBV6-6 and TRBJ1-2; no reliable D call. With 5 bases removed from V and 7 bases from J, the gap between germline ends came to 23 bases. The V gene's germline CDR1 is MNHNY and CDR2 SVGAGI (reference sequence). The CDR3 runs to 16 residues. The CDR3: CASSRLDLADLSGYTF. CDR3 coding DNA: TGTGCCAGCAGTCGCTTGGACTTAGCCGACCTATCTGGCTACACCTTC.

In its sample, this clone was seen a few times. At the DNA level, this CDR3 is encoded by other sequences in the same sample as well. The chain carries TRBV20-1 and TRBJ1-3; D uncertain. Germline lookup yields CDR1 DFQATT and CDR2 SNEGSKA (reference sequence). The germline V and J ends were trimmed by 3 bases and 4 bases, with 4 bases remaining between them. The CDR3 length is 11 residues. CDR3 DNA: TGCAGTGCTAGGACCGGAAACACCATATATTTT. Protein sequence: CSARTGNTIYF.

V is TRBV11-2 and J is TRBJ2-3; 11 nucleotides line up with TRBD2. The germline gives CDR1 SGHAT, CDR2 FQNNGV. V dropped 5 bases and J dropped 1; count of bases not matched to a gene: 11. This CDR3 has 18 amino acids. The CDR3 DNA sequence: TGTGCCAGCAGCGATAGTAGCGGGAGGGCCGTGGGCACAGATACGCAGTATTTT. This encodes CASSDSSGRAVGTDTQYF.

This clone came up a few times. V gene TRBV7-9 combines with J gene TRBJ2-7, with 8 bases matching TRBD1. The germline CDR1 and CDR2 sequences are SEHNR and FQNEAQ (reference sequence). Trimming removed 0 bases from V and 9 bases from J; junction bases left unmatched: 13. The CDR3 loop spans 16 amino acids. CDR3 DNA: TGTGCCAGCAGCTTAGCGCTCCCAGGGGGCCCTTCGGGGCAGTACTTC. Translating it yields CASSLALPGGPSGQYF.

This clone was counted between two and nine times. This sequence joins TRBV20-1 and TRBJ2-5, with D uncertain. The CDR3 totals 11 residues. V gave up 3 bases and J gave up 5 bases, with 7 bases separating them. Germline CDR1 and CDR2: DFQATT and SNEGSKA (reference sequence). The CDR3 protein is CSASGMETQYF. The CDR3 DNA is TGCAGTGCTAGTGGGATGGAGACCCAGTACTTC.

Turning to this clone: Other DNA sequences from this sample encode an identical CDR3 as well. The chain's CDR3 is CAWSGGGEQYF. For the CDR3, the DNA is TGTGCCTGGAGTGGCGGGGGGGAGCAGTACTTC. V and J are TRBV30 and TRBJ2-7; 8 bases are a match to TRBD2. V lost 1 base to trimming and J lost 7 bases; unmatched junction nucleotides: 0. The CDR3 is made up of 11 amino acids. Germline CDR1 GTSNPN, CDR2 SVGIG (reference sequence).

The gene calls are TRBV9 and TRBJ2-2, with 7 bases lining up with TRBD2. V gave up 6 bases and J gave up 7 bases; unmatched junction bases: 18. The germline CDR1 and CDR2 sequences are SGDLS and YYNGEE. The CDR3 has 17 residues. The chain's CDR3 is CASTPGASGTFGGELFF. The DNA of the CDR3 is TGTGCCAGCACCCCTGGGGCTAGCGGAACCTTCGGCGGGGAGCTGTTTTTT.

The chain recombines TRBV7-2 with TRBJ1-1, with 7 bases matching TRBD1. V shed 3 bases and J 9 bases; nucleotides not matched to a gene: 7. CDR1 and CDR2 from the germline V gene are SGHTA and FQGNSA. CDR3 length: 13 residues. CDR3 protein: CASSFGQVRQAFF. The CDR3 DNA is TGTGCCAGCAGCTTTGGACAGGTACGACAAGCTTTCTTT.

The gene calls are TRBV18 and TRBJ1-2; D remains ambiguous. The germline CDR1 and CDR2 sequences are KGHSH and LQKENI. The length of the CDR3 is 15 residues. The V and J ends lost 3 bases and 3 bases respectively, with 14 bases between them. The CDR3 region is CASSPSVPWDYGYTF. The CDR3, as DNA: TGTGCCAGCTCACCGTCAGTCCCCTGGGACTATGGCTACACCTTC.

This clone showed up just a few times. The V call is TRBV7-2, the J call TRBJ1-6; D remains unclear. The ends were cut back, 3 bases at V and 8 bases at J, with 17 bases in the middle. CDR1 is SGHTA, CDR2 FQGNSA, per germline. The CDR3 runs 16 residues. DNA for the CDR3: TGTGCCAGCAGCTTTCGTGGAGGTTTTGACTATTCACCCCTCCACTTT. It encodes CASSFRGGFDYSPLHF.

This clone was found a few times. CDR3 sequence reads: CAWNPGNEQFF. In nucleotides, the CDR3 is TGTGCCTGGAACCCGGGGAATGAGCAGTTCTTC. The chain employs TRBV30 and TRBJ2-1; tentatively, D is TRBD2 (5 bases). Trimming removed 4 bases at V and 7 bases at J, with 8 bases between. CDR1 is GTSNPN, CDR2 SVGIG, per germline (reference sequence). The CDR3 totals 11 residues.

CDR3 coding DNA: TGTGCCAGCACCGGGACTCCCGCGACGCCCCAGCATTTT. The encoded protein is CASTGTPATPQHF. The J gene is TRBJ1-5, the V gene TRBV6-1; a weak D match, TRBD1 (5 bases). This CDR3 has 13 residues. V was trimmed by 7 bases and J by 9 bases, leaving 16 bases between them. CDR1 is MNHNS, CDR2 SASEGT, per germline.

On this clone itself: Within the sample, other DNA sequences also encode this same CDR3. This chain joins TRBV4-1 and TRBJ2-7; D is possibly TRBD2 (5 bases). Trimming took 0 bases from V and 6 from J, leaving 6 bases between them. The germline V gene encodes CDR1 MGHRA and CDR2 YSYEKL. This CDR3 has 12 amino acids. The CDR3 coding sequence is TGCGCCAGCAGCCAAGATCGGGGCGAGCAGTACTTC. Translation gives CASSQDRGEQYF.

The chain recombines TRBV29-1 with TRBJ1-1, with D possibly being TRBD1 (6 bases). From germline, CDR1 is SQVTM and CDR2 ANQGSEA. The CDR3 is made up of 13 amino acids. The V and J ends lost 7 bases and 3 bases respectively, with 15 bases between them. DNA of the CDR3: TGCAGCGCACAGGGAATTAGGGACACTGAAGCTTTCTTT. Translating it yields CSAQGIRDTEAFF.

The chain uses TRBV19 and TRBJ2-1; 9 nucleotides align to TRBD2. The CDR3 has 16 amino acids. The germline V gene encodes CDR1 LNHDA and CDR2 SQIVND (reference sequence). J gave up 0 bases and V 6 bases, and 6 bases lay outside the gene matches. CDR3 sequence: CASRGLARSSYNEQFF. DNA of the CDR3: TGTGCCAGTAGAGGACTAGCGAGGAGCTCCTACAATGAGCAGTTCTTC.

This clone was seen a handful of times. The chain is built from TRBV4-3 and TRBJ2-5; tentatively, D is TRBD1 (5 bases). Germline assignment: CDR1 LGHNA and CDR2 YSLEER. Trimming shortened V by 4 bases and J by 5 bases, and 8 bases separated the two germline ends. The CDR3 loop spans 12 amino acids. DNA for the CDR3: TGCGCCAGCAGCCGGGGCAGGGAGACCCAGTACTTC. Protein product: CASSRGRETQYF.

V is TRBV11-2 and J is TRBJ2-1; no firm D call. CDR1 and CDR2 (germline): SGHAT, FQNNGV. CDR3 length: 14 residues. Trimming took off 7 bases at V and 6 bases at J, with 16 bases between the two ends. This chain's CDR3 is CASTNLGVRNEQFF. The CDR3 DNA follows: TGTGCCAGCACCAACTTAGGCGTGCGCAATGAGCAGTTCTTC.

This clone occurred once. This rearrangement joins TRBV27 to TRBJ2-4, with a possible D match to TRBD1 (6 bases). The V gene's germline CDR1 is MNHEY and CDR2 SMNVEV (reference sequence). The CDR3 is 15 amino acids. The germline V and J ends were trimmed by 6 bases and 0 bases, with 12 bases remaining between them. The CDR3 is CASSRGGSAKNIQYF. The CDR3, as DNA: TGTGCCAGCAGCCGAGGGGGTTCAGCCAAAAACATTCAGTACTTC.